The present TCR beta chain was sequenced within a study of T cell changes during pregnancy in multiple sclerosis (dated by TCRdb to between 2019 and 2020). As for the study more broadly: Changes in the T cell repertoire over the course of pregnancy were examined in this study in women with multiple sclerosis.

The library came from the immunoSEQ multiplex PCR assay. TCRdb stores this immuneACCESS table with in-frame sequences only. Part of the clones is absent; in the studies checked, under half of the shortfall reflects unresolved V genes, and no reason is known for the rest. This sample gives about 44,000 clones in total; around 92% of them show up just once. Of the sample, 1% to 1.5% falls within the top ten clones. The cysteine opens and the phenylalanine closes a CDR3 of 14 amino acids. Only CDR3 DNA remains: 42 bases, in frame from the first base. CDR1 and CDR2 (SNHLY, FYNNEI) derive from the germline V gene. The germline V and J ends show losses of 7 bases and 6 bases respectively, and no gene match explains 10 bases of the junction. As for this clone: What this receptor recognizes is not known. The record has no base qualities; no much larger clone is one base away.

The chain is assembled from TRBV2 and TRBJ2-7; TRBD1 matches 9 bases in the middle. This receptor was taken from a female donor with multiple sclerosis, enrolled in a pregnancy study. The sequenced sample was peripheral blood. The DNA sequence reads TGTGCCAGCATCGTGGACAGGGGTTCTAGCGAGCAGTACTTC. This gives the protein CASIVDRGSSEQYF.